Sequencing of this TCR beta chain was carried out in a study of T cell responses to AZD1222 COVID-19 vaccine. Generated by immunoSEQ multiplex PCR, the TCRdb table keeps only in-frame clones and is missing some. Found here are 150,000 to 200,000 clones, approximately 95% of them singletons; the top ten hold about 3.9%. In regard to this clone: No antigen is known for it.

General study results and limits: Close to half of spike-specific TCRs reportedly recognize unmutated variant regions. Among the donors, most were white British and more were female, and clonal diversity was possibly underestimated.

Sequenced here: peripheral blood, sampled on day 0 of AZD1222 vaccination. The receptor's source is an adult in good health.

CDR3 amino acids: CASSTTSGTYNEQFF. The CDR3 bases are TGTGCCAGCAGCACGACTAGCGGGACTTACAATGAGCAGTTCTTC. The chain has TRBV11-2 and TRBJ2-1; 11 nucleotides agree with TRBD2. The CDR3 sequence is 15 residues long. CDR1 is SGHAT, CDR2 FQNNGV, per germline. The V segment lost 5 bases and the J segment 4 bases; nucleotides outside the gene matches: 4.